This is a list of T cell receptor beta chains from one sample in a study of CD8 T cells in ankylosing spondylitis. TCRdb analysed the 5' RACE reads with MiXCR anew, one entry per CDR3 protein. The sample contains fewer than 550,000 distinct CDR3 sequences, roughly 5.3% of which appear only once. The sample comprised blood, either unsorted or a sorted T cell fraction (not recorded which). Source of these receptors: a male donor with ankylosing spondylitis. Each CDR3 is given with its conserved first and last residue.

V gene	J gene	CDR3 protein
TRBV7-9	TRBJ2-7	CASSLGGVPIYEQYF
TRBV7-2	TRBJ2-2	CASSVSAGTGELFF
TRBV4-3	TRBJ2-7	CASSQTRQGFYEQYF
TRBV5-1	TRBJ2-3	CASSVDQQGSSTDTQYF
TRBV4-2	TRBJ2-3	CASSQVMDTQYF
TRBV5-1	TRBJ2-3	CASSSGQATDTQYF
TRBV29-1	TRBJ2-5	CSVELGGGETQYF
TRBV7-2	TRBJ1-2	CASSPRSGYTF
TRBV20-1	TRBJ2-7	CSARAGTGAYEQYF
TRBV6-6	TRBJ1-4	CASSIGTGEKLFF
TRBV12-3/TRBV12-4	TRBJ2-7	CASSLSASYEQYF
TRBV5-1	TRBJ2-5	CASTTGIQETQYF
TRBV9	TRBJ1-4	CASSVDIIATNEKLFF
TRBV5-1	TRBJ2-5	CASSLFSLGETQYF
TRBV4-3	TRBJ2-7	CASSHGLAGNYEQYF
TRBV27	TRBJ2-5	CASSDRGRGETQYF
TRBV10-3	TRBJ2-2	CAIRPSGGTGELFF
TRBV20-1	TRBJ2-4	CSASLGGLRETIQYF
TRBV5-4	TRBJ2-3	CASSQQGLGTDTQYF
TRBV4-1	TRBJ2-1	CASSLAQGRYEQFF
TRBV5-1	TRBJ2-2	CASSLGQIRNTGELFF
TRBV6-5	TRBJ2-3	CASSYSTGFTDTQYF
TRBV24-1	TRBJ1-5	CAVTDGAPNQPQHF
TRBV20-1	TRBJ2-5	CSALGARQETQYF
TRBV10-3	TRBJ1-1	CAIRGGQGNTEAFF
TRBV28	TRBJ1-6	CASSLPGQGRAPLHF
TRBV20-1	TRBJ2-5	CSASAGSQETQYF
TRBV28	TRBJ2-3	CASSFNSDTQYF
TRBV20-1	TRBJ1-5	CSAKGSPSNQPQHF
TRBV28	TRBJ2-1	CASSSLGAGGDEQFF
TRBV20-1	TRBJ1-2	CSNYGYTF
TRBV7-8	TRBJ1-1	CASSPTGVIRGTEAFF
TRBV5-1	TRBJ2-7	CASRGDVSSYEQYF
TRBV20-1	TRBJ1-6	CCARDSHRGHNSPLHF
TRBV20-1	TRBJ1-2	CSARPLTSGSNYGYTF
TRBV6-2/TRBV6-3	TRBJ1-5	CASSGPTGPGGSRNQPQHF
TRBV20-1	TRBJ2-7	CSARGRLSYEQYF
TRBV5-1	TRBJ2-1	CASSVTSGTYNEQFF
TRBV6-1	TRBJ1-2	CASTAMRVFYGYTF
TRBV3-1	TRBJ2-7	CASSQETSSYEQYF
TRBV7-9	TRBJ1-6	CASTPPGDNSPLHF
TRBV5-1	TRBJ2-7	CASSSGDYEQYF
TRBV7-9	TRBJ1-2	CASSPPWARDYGYTF
TRBV5-1	TRBJ1-4	CASSLTGTDEKLFF
TRBV6-5	TRBJ1-6	CASSQGTNSPLHF
TRBV6-2/TRBV6-3	TRBJ1-6	CASSYGDRGRNSSYNSPLHF
TRBV28	TRBJ1-5	CASSLRVWGRSQPQHF
TRBV7-9	TRBJ2-2	CASSSTGFTGELFF
TRBV20-1	TRBJ2-1	CSATGLAGKQASYNEQFF
TRBV11-3	TRBJ2-5	CASSLGLGATQYF
TRBV6-1	TRBJ2-3	CASSMGLGILDTQYF
TRBV7-8	TRBJ2-1	CASSLVAGGTYNEQFF
TRBV5-1	TRBJ2-4	CASSLGPGQKNIQYF